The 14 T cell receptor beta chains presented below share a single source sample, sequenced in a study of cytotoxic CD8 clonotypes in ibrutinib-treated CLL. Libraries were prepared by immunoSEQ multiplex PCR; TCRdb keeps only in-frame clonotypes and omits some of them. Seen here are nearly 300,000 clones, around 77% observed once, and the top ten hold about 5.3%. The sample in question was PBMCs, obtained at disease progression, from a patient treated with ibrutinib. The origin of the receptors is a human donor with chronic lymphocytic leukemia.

The CDR3 is CASSYFRGLNTGELFF. The CDR3 DNA sequence: TGTGCCAGCAGTTACTTTCGGGGGTTGAACACCGGGGAGCTGTTTTTT. The V call is TRBV27, the J call TRBJ2-2, with D possibly TRBD2 on 6 matching bases. With 4 bases removed from V and 1 base from J, the gap between germline ends came to 13 bases. Germline loops: CDR1 MNHEY, CDR2 SMNVEV (reference sequence). This CDR3 contains 16 residues.

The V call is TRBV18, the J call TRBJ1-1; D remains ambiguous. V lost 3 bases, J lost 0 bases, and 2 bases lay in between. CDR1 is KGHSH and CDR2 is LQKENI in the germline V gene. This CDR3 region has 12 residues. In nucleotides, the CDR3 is TGTGCCAGCTCACCGCTGAACACTGAAGCTTTCTTT. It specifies CASSPLNTEAFF. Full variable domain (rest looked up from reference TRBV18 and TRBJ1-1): NAGVMQNPRHLVRRRGQEARLRCSPMKGHSHVYWYRQLPEEGLKFMVYLQKENIIDESGMPKERFSAEFPKEGPSILRIQQVVRGDSAAYFCASSPLNTEAFFGQGTRLTVV.

The CDR3 sequence is CASRGGTGIYQPQHF. The CDR3 DNA follows: TGTGCCAGCAGGGGCGGGACAGGGATTTATCAGCCCCAGCATTTT. The chain joins TRBV28 to TRBJ1-5; 9 nucleotides match TRBD1. Germline V lookup: CDR1 MDHEN, CDR2 SYDVKM. CDR3 length: 15 residues. V lost 6 bases, J lost 5 bases, and 8 bases stayed unmatched.

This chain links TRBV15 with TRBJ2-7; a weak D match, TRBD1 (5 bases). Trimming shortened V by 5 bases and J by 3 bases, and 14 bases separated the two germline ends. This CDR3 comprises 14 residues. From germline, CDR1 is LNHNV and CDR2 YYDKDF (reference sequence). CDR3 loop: CATSSGPRGYEQYF. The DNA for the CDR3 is TGTGCCACCAGCTCTGGACCTAGGGGCTACGAGCAGTACTTC.

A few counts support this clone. The CDR3 nucleotides are TGCGCCAGCAGCCCTGGGCGGGACAGGGGATACGAGCAGTACTTC. Translated: CASSPGRDRGYEQYF. The genes are TRBV5-1 and TRBJ2-7; TRBD1 aligns across 10 bases. Germline V gives CDR1 SGHRS, CDR2 YFSETQ. The J segment lost 4 bases and the V segment lost 4 bases, leaving 8 bases of the junction unmatched. The CDR3 length is 15 residues.

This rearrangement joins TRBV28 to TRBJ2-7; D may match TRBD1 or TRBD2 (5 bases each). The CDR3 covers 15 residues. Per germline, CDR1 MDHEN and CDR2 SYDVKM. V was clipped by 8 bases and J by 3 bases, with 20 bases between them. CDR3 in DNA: TGTGCCAGCTCCCCTTACAGGAGACTACTCTACGAGCAGTACTTC. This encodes CASSPYRRLLYEQYF. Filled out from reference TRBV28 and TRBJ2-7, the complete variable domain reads DVKVTQSSRYLVKRTGEKVFLECVQDMDHENMFWYRQDPGLGLRLIYFSYDVKMKEKGDIPEGYSVSREKKERFSLILESASTNQTSMYLCASSPYRRLLYEQYFGPGTRLTVT.

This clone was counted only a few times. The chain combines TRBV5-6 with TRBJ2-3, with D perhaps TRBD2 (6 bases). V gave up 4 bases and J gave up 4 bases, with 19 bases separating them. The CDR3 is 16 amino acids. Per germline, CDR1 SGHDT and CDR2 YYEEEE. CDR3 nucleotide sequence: TGTGCCAGCAGCACGAAGACTAGATTTACTTCAGATACGCAGTATTTT. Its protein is CASSTKTRFTSDTQYF. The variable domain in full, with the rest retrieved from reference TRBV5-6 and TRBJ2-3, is DAGVTQSPTHLIKTRGQQVTLRCSPKSGHDTVSWYQQALGQGPQFIFQYYEEEERQRGNFPDRFSGHQFPNYSSELNVNALLLGDSALYLCASSTKTRFTSDTQYFGPGTRLTVL.

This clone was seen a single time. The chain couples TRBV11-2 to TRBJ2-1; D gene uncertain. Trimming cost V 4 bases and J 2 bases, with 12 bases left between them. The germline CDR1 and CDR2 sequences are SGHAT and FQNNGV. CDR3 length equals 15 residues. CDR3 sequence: CASSYGLWTYNEQFF. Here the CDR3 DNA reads TGTGCCAGCAGCTATGGGCTATGGACCTACAATGAGCAGTTCTTC.

CDR3: CASSLGPGALDTQYF. The CDR3 coding sequence is TGTGCCAGCAGCTTAGGTCCGGGAGCCTTAGATACGCAGTATTTT. The chain carries TRBV7-6 and TRBJ2-3, with a possible D match to TRBD2 (6 bases). The ends were cut back, 1 base at V and 5 bases at J, with 13 bases in the middle. Germline assignment: CDR1 SGHVS and CDR2 FNYEAQ. This CDR3 has 15 amino acids.

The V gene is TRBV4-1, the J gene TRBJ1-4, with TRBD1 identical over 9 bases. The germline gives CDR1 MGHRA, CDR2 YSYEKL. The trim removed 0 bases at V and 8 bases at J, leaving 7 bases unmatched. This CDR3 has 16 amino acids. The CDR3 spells CASSQDRYRGREKLFF. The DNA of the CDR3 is TGCGCCAGCAGCCAAGATAGGTACAGGGGGCGAGAAAAACTGTTTTTT.

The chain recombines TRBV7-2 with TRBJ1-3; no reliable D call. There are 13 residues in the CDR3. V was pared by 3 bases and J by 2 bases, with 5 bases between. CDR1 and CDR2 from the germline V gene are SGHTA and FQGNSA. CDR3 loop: CASSFKPGNTIYF. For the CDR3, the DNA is TGTGCCAGCAGCTTCAAACCTGGAAACACCATATATTTT.

The CDR3 spells CASSPDAFRVDTQYF. The CDR3, as DNA: TGTGCCAGCAGCCCTGACGCATTCAGGGTGGATACGCAGTATTTT. The chain is built from TRBV27 and TRBJ2-3; possible D gene TRBD1, 5 bases. CDR1 is MNHEY, CDR2 SMNVEV, per germline (reference sequence). V was clipped by 6 bases and J by 6 bases, with 19 bases between them. There are 15 residues in the CDR3.

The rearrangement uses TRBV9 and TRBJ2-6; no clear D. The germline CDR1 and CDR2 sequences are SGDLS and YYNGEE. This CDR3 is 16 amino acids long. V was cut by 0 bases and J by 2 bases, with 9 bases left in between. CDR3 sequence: CASSVASDTGANVLTF. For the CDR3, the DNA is TGTGCCAGCAGCGTAGCGAGCGACACTGGGGCCAACGTCCTGACTTTC.

The CDR3, as DNA: TGTGCCAGCTCACTAAAATGGGGCAATGAGCAGTTCTTC. It translates to CASSLKWGNEQFF. The chain links TRBV18 to TRBJ2-1; D gene ambiguous. CDR1 KGHSH and CDR2 LQKENI come from the germline V gene. V lost 4 bases and J lost 6, with 10 bases in between. The CDR3 is 13 amino acids.